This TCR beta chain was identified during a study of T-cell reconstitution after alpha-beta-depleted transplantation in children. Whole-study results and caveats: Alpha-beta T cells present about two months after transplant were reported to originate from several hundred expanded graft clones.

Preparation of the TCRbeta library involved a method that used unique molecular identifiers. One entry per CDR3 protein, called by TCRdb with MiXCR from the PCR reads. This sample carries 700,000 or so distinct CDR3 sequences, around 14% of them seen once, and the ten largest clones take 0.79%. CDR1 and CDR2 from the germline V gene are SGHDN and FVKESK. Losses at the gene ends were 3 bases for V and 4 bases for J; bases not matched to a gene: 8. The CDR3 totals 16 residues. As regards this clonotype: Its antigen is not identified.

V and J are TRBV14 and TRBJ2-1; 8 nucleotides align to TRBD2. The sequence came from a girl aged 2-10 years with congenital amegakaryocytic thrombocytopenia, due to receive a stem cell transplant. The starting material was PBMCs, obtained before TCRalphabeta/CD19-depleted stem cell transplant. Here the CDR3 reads CASSHSAGGIYNEQFF. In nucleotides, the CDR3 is TGTGCCAGCAGCCACTCTGCGGGAGGCATATACAATGAGCAGTTCTTC.